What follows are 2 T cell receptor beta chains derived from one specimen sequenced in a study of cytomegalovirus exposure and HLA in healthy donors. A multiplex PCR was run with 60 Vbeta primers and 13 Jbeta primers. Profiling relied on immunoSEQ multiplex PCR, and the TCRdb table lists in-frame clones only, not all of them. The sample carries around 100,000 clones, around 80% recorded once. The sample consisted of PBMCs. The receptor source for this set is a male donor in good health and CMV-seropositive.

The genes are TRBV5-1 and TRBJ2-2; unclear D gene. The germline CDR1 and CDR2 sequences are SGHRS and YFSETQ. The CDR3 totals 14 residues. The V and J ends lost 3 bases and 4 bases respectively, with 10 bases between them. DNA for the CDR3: TGCGCCAGCAGCTCGAAGCCCGGCACCGGGGAGCTGTTTTTT. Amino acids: CASSSKPGTGELFF.

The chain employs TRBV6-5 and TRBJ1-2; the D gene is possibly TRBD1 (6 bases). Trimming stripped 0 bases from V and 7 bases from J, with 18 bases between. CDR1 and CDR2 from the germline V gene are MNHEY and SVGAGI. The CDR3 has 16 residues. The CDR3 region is CASSYSRTANRGGYTF. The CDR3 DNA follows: TGTGCCAGCAGTTACTCTCGGACAGCCAATCGTGGTGGCTACACCTTC.